These 25 T cell receptor beta chains were all obtained from the same sample, sequenced in a study of blood T cell repertoires in COVID-19. The repertoire was sequenced with immunoSEQ multiplex PCR; TCRdb's copy has only in-frame clones and lacks some. The table lists fewer than 700,000 clones, roughly 91% of them singletons. The specimen sequenced was peripheral blood. These TCRs come from a woman between 50 and 59 years old with COVID-19, enrolled during active disease.

The chain uses TRBV27 and TRBJ2-2; 11 nucleotides line up with TRBD2. V dropped 6 bases and J dropped 1; count of bases not matched to a gene: 10. CDR1 is MNHEY, CDR2 SMNVEV, per germline (reference sequence). CDR3 length: 18 amino acids. The CDR3 nucleotides are TGTGCCAGCAGCCTACTAGCGGGGGAGGTTCTGAACACCGGGGAGCTGTTTTTT. The encoded protein is CASSLLAGEVLNTGELFF.

The CDR3 loop is CATSGEGGASYNEQFF. The CDR3 DNA reads TGTGCCACCAGTGGCGAAGGGGGGGCCTCCTACAATGAGCAGTTCTTC. The gene calls are TRBV24-1 and TRBJ2-1; TRBD2 is a possible D gene (7 bases). The V end lost 5 bases, the J end lost 0 bases, and 13 bases lay between the germline ends. This CDR3 has 16 residues. Per the germline V gene, CDR1 is KGHDR and CDR2 is SFDVKD.

The rearrangement joins TRBV6-2 or TRBV6-3 to TRBJ2-7, with D perhaps matching TRBD1 (7 bases). The CDR3 sequence is 15 residues long. CDR1 and CDR2 from the germline V gene are MNHEY and SVGEGT. Trimming stripped 6 bases from V and 4 bases from J, with 19 bases between. The CDR3 bases are TGTGCCAGCAGCCCACTAGGAGGGACAGTATACGAGCAGTACTTC. Translating it yields CASSPLGGTVYEQYF.

The table lists this clone with a count of one. The rearrangement uses TRBV5-1 and TRBJ2-3; TRBD2 might be the D (7 bases). The V and J ends lost 2 bases and 5 bases respectively, with 15 bases between them. Germline V gene lookup returns CDR1 SGHRS and CDR2 YFSETQ. CDR3 size: 15 residues. Here the CDR3 reads CASSFHGGPQDTQYF. For the CDR3, the DNA is TGCGCCAGCAGCTTTCACGGGGGGCCGCAAGATACGCAGTATTTT.

V is TRBV15 and J is TRBJ2-2, with 7 bases matching TRBD1. The CDR3 is 15 residues long. CDR1 and CDR2 (germline): LNHNV, YYDKDF (reference sequence). Trimming took 5 bases from V and 1 from J; bases not matched to a gene: 4. CDR3 residues: CATSSRQGNTGELFF. The CDR3 nucleotides read TGTGCCACCAGCTCCAGACAGGGGAACACCGGGGAGCTGTTTTTT.

The chain is built from TRBV28 and TRBJ1-1; D is unresolved. The CDR3 is made up of 13 amino acids. Trimming removed 5 bases from V and 1 base from J, with 8 bases in between. CDR1 is MDHEN and CDR2 is SYDVKM in the germline V gene. Written as DNA, the CDR3 is TGTGCCAGCAGTGTTTCCCGGAACACTGAAGCTTTCTTT. Protein sequence: CASSVSRNTEAFF.

This clone was counted between two and nine times. The chain has TRBV5-6 and TRBJ1-5; a weak D match, TRBD1 (6 bases). This CDR3 comprises 14 residues. Per germline, CDR1 SGHDT and CDR2 YYEEEE. Trimming shortened V by 2 bases and J by 5 bases, and 11 bases separated the two germline ends. CDR3 sequence (DNA): TGTGCCAGCAGCTTCAGGGGAAGAGATCAGCCCCAGCATTTT. Protein: CASSFRGRDQPQHF.

V is TRBV19 and J is TRBJ1-1; 8 bases match TRBD1. This CDR3 region has 17 residues. J gave up 0 bases and V 3 bases, and 9 bases lay outside the gene matches. From germline, CDR1 is LNHDA and CDR2 SQIVND (reference sequence). The chain's CDR3 is CASSIAGGDSMNTEAFF. In nucleotides, the CDR3 is TGTGCCAGTAGTATTGCAGGGGGCGATTCGATGAACACTGAAGCTTTCTTT.

V is TRBV6-1 and J is TRBJ2-3; 12 nucleotides match TRBD2. CDR1 is MNHNS, CDR2 SASEGT, per germline. The CDR3 extends over 17 amino acids. V lost 7 bases to trimming and J lost 1 base; unmatched junction nucleotides: 9. This CDR3 reads CASIDLGLAGRTDTQYF. The CDR3 bases are TGTGCCAGCATTGACCTGGGACTAGCGGGCCGCACAGATACGCAGTATTTT.

This clone was detected once. V gene TRBV24-1 combines with J gene TRBJ2-3; 8 bases fit TRBD1. Unmatched junction bases numbered 22, after V lost 4 bases and J lost 5 bases. Germline V gene sequence: CDR1 KGHDR, CDR2 SFDVKD. The CDR3 has 20 residues. The CDR3 spells CATSDQDPGSTGETGDTQYF. The CDR3 DNA reads as TGTGCCACCAGTGACCAGGACCCCGGATCGACAGGGGAAACGGGAGATACGCAGTATTTT.

The chain joins TRBV11-3 to TRBJ2-3, with D unresolved. The CDR3 length is 13 residues. Trimming took 3 bases from V and 4 from J, leaving 8 bases between them. Germline V gene data show CDR1 as SGHNT and CDR2 as YENEEA. The CDR3 spells CASSLSQADTQYF. DNA for the CDR3: TGTGCCAGCAGCTTGAGCCAAGCAGATACGCAGTATTTT.

The V gene is TRBV3-1 (or the pseudogene TRBV3-2), the J gene TRBJ2-3; TRBD1 might be the D (7 bases). Between the trimmed V and J ends, which lost 4 bases and 7 bases, there was a span of 15 bases. Germline loops: CDR1 LGHDT, CDR2 YNNKEL (reference sequence). The CDR3 covers 14 residues. CDR3 DNA sequence: TGTGCCAGCAGCCGCGGGACAGAAGCCTATACGCAGTATTTT. This sequence encodes CASSRGTEAYTQYF.

This chain links TRBV3-1 (or the pseudogene TRBV3-2) with TRBJ2-7; a possible D gene is TRBD1 (6 bases). Trimming left V 5 bases short and J 4 bases short, with 18 bases between. Germline V gene lookup returns CDR1 LGHDT and CDR2 YNNKEL (reference sequence). The CDR3 has 15 residues. Here the CDR3 reads CASSRDTLRFYEQYF. The CDR3 nucleotides are TGTGCCAGCAGCAGGGACACCCTCCGGTTTTACGAGCAGTACTTC.

This chain joins TRBV5-5 and TRBJ1-5; a possible D gene is TRBD1 (6 bases). The CDR3 is 17 residues long. V was shortened by 1 base and J by 2 bases, with 16 bases between the two germline ends. Germline V lookup: CDR1 SGHKS, CDR2 YYEKEE (reference sequence). CDR3 sequence reads: CASSLTGGGEGNQPQHF. For the CDR3, the DNA is TGTGCCAGCAGCTTGACCGGGGGGGGCGAGGGCAATCAGCCCCAGCATTTT.

The rearrangement links TRBV27 to TRBJ2-5; 9 positions match TRBD2. V was clipped by 2 bases and J by 2 bases; unmatched bases: 6. The CDR3 has 16 residues. Germline CDR1 is MNHEY and CDR2 is SMNVEV (reference sequence). CDR3 loop: CASSLESAGGQETQYF. The CDR3, as DNA: TGTGCCAGCAGTTTAGAGAGTGCGGGGGGGCAAGAGACCCAGTACTTC.

The chain is built from TRBV21-1 and TRBJ2-7; no DNA check was done on the table's D call, TRBD1. TRBV21-1 is labeled a pseudogene. The CDR3 runs to 15 residues. CDR3 coding DNA: TGTGCCAGCAGCAAAGTAGGGGGCTGCTCCTACGAGCAGTACTTC. Translating gives CASSKVGGCSYEQYF.

The chain carries TRBV6-5 and TRBJ1-1; tentatively, D is TRBD1 (5 bases). This CDR3 spans 15 amino acids. Germline CDR1 MNHEY, CDR2 SVGAGI. Deletions cut 4 bases from V and 0 bases from J, with 12 bases between. CDR3 nucleotides: TGTGCCAGCAGTTTACTCCCGGGGGTGAACACTGAAGCTTTCTTT. Its protein is CASSLLPGVNTEAFF.

The rearrangement joins TRBV18 to TRBJ2-1, with 10 bases aligning to TRBD2. This CDR3 has 16 residues. CDR1 and CDR2 from the germline V gene are KGHSH and LQKENI. Trimming at V came to 2 bases and at J to 10 bases, leaving 11 bases not matched to a gene. The CDR3 sequence: CASSPISLAGVDEQFF. The CDR3 DNA reads TGTGCCAGCTCACCAATCTCCCTAGCGGGGGTCGACGAGCAGTTCTTC.

The genes are TRBV3-1 (or the pseudogene TRBV3-2) and TRBJ1-2; 11 positions agree with TRBD1. The V gene's germline CDR1 is LGHDT and CDR2 YNNKEL (reference sequence). The CDR3 is 18 amino acids. V dropped 1 base and J dropped 4; count of bases not matched to a gene: 11. CDR3 sequence: CASSQVHMGQGEFYGYTF. In DNA, the CDR3 is TGTGCCAGCAGCCAAGTCCATATGGGACAGGGGGAATTCTATGGCTACACCTTC.

The genes are TRBV13 and TRBJ1-3, with D perhaps matching TRBD1 (5 bases). The length of the CDR3 is 15 residues. The V gene lost 5 bases and the J gene lost 2 bases, with 13 bases spanning the gap. The V gene's germline CDR1 is PRHDT and CDR2 FYEKMQ (reference sequence). CDR3 in amino acids: CASSPQGAPGNTIYF. The CDR3 DNA is TGTGCCAGCAGCCCTCAGGGTGCCCCTGGAAACACCATATATTTT.

This sequence joins TRBV11-2 and TRBJ1-1; D possibly corresponds to TRBD1 (6 bases). Germline CDR1 reads SGHAT; CDR2 reads FQNNGV. This CDR3 has 12 residues. The ends were cut back, 3 bases at V and 4 bases at J, with 6 bases in the middle. The CDR3 here is CASSLGATEAFF. The CDR3 DNA is TGTGCCAGCAGCTTGGGGGCCACTGAAGCTTTCTTT.

This clone was observed once. The gene calls are TRBV25-1 and TRBJ2-7, with D maybe TRBD1 (6 bases). V was clipped by 4 bases and J by 5 bases, with 15 bases between them. CDR1 MGHDK and CDR2 SYGVNS come from the germline V gene. This CDR3 is 14 amino acids long. The CDR3 loop is CASSAPPRGNEQYF. The DNA of the CDR3 is TGTGCCAGCAGTGCCCCCCCCAGGGGCAACGAGCAGTACTTC.

The chain links TRBV2 to TRBJ1-5, with 7 bases fitting TRBD1. V was pared by 6 bases and J by 0 bases, with 5 bases of the junction left unmatched. Germline V gene lookup returns CDR1 SNHLY and CDR2 FYNNEI. CDR3 length: 15 amino acids. In DNA form, the CDR3 reads TGTGCCAGCAGCCCGACAGGGACTAGCAATCAGCCCCAGCATTTT. This encodes CASSPTGTSNQPQHF.

The chain carries TRBV5-1 and TRBJ2-1; 7 bases fit TRBD2. Germline CDR1 reads SGHRS; CDR2 reads YFSETQ. The CDR3 length is 14 residues. V dropped 10 bases and J dropped 9; count of bases not matched to a gene: 16. The CDR3 DNA reads TGCGCCTGCCGCCGGACTAGTCACCAGGGTGAGCAGTTCTTC. Residues: CACRRTSHQGEQFF.

The chain uses TRBV30 and TRBJ1-5, with 10 bases aligning to TRBD1. The CDR3 runs 15 residues. Germline V gene sequence: CDR1 GTSNPN, CDR2 SVGIG (reference sequence). V trimming: 3 bases; J trimming: 2 bases; junction bases outside the gene matches: 4. CDR3 sequence (DNA): TGTGCCTGGAGCCTAGGACAGGGGGGCAATCAGCCCCAGCATTTT. Translation gives CAWSLGQGGNQPQHF.